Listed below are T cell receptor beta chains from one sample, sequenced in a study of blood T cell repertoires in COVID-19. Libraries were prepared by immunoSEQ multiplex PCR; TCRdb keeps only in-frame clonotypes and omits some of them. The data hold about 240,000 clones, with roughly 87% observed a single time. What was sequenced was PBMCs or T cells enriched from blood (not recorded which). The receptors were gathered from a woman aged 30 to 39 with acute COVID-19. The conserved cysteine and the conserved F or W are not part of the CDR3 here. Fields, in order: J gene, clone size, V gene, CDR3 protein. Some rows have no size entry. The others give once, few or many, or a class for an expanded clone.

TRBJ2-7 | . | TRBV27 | ASSSGQFHYEQY
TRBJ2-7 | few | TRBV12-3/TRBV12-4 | ASSSDSYEQY
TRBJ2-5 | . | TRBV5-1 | ASSVTNRWDRGAETQY
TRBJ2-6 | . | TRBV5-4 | ASSFVLGPSGANVLT
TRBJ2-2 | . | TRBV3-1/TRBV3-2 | ASRGQPANTGELF
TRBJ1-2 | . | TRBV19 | ASSATGGGYT
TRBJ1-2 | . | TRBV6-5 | ASSPRDRTNYGYT
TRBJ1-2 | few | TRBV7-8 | ASSLQVSGQGIRGYT
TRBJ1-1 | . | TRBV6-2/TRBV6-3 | ASSYPHAYAGNTEAF
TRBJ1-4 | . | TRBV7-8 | ASSPRVIEKLF
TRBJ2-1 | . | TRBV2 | AFSAGGSFNEQF
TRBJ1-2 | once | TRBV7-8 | ASSPPGQYGYT
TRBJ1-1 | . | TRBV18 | ASSPAGEYTEAF
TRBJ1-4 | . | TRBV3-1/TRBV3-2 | ASSRRTGSNEKLF
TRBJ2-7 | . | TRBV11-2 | ASSLGAADEQY
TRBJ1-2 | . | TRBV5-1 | ASSLGGGRANYGYT
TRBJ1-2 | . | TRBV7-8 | ASSLFDSTLFNYGYT
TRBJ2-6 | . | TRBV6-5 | ASSSGGSGANVLT
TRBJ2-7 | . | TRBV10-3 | AIRASGQGSYEQY
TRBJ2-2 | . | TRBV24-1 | ATSDIGARELF
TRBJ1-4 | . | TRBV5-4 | ASSLRGRDNEKLF
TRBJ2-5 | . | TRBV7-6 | ASSGRGETQY
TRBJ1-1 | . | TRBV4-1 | ASSQDKGVVPNTEAF
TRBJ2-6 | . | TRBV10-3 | AISESSYRYSGANVLT
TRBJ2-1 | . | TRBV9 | ASSVLPAGSSYNEQF
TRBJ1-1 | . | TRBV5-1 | ASSFEGGGTEAF
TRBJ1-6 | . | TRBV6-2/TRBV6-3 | ASSTSDRGAYNSPLH
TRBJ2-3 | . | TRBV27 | ASSLQGGSTDTQY
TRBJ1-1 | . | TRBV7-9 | ASSTRTGVNTEAF
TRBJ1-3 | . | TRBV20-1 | SGTSGNTIY
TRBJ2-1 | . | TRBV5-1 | ASSLIPSGENEQF
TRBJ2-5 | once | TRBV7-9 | ASSLRGLETQY
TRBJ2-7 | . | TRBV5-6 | ASSSLYEQY
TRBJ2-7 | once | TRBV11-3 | ASSLGAAYEQY
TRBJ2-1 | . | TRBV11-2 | ASSPVGGDHEQF
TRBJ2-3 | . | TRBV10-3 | AIGTSGDTDTQY
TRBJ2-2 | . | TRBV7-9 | ASSLLGLAENTGELF
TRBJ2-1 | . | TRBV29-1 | SVGPLSGTSGGYSYNEQF
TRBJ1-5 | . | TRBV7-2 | ASSSGGDQPQH
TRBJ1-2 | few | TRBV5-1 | ASSLAGDMGYT
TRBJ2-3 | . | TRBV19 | ASSIGSGSTDTQY
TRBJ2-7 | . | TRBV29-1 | SVQTSGAGDEQY
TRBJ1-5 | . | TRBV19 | ASRGTGAYQPQH
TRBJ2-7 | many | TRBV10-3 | AISAGDRSSYEQY
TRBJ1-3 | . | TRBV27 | ASSSGAWDTIY
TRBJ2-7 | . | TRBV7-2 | ASSFPGQALYEQY
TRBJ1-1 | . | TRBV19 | ASSIAPNTEAF
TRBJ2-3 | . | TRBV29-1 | SAQRLGASTDTQY
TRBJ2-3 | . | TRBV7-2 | ASSLEPWDTQY
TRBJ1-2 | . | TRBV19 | ASSRVGGSVSDYT
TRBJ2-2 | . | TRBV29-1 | SVAKLTGELF
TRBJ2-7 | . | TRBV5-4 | ASSSGQGSYEQY
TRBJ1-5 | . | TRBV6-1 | ASSEGYLGSYQPQH
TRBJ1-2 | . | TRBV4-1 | ASSQDSRDRPNYGYT
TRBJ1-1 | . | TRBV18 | ASFPSGPGRTEAF
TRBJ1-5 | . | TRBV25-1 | ASSTQGSNQPQH
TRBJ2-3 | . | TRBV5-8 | ASSLEPWTGLTDTQY
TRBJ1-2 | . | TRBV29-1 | SAVTQGRMGYGYT
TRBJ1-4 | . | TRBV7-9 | ASTPGQGGEKLF
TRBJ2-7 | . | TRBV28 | ASSPFVHEQY